This T cell receptor beta chain was retrieved from a study of technical replicates of blood from a few donors. The germline CDR1 and CDR2 sequences are MNHEY and SMNVEV (reference sequence). Trimming removed 5 bases from V and 2 bases from J, with 16 bases in between. The CDR3 extends over 16 amino acids. TCRdb's copy holds only in-frame clones and misses some; the assay was immunoSEQ multiplex PCR. The sample includes approximately 80,000 clones, about 98% of them seen just once. This receptor was identified in a human donor in good health. Sample: T cells isolated from PBMCs. The gene calls are TRBV27 and TRBJ2-1, with TRBD2 as a possible D gene (6 bases). The CDR3 region has the DNA TGTGCCAGCAGTCCGGTTCCGCGGGATACCTACAATGAGCAGTTCTTC. Protein: CASSPVPRDTYNEQFF.